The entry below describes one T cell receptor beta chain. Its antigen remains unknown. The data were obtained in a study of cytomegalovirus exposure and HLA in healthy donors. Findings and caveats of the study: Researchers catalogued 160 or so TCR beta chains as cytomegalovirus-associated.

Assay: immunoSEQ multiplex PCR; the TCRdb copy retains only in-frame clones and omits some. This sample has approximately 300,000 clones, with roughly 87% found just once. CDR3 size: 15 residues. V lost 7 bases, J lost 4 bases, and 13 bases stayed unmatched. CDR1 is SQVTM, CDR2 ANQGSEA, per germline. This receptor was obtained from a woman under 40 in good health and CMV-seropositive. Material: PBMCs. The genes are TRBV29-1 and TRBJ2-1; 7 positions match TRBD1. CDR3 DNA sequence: TGCAGCGGGGCGGACAGGCTGGTAAATTACAATGAGCAGTTCTTC. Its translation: CSGADRLVNYNEQFF.